The next 4 T cell receptor beta chains were all read from a single sample in a study of T cell responses to AZD1222 COVID-19 vaccine. TCRdb keeps only in-frame clones here, not all; method: immunoSEQ multiplex PCR. The sample contains about 100,000 clones, around nine tenths of which appear only once. Material: peripheral blood, obtained on day 0 of AZD1222 vaccination. The source of these receptors is an adult in good health.

This sequence joins TRBV19 and TRBJ2-7, with 10 bases lining up with TRBD2. Germline V lookup: CDR1 LNHDA, CDR2 SQIVND (reference sequence). CDR3 length: 15 amino acids. V gave up 3 bases and J gave up 2 bases; unmatched junction bases: 4. CDR3 coding DNA: TGTGCCAGTAGTATCCGGACTAGCGGTACCTACGAGCAGTACTTC. Its translation: CASSIRTSGTYEQYF.

This chain connects TRBV5-1 to TRBJ2-1; 10 bases fit TRBD2. The V and J ends lost 4 bases and 3 bases, in that order; junction bases with no gene match: 4. The CDR3 is made up of 15 amino acids. Germline V lookup: CDR1 SGHRS, CDR2 YFSETQ. The CDR3 DNA sequence: TGCGCCAGCAGCACCGGGACTAGCGTCTACAATGAGCAGTTCTTC. This codes for CASSTGTSVYNEQFF.

In this sample, this clone turned up once. This chain links TRBV19 with TRBJ1-2, with no clear D. The CDR3 is made up of 13 amino acids. V was clipped by 5 bases and J by 3 bases, with 10 bases between them. Germline V lookup: CDR1 LNHDA, CDR2 SQIVND (reference sequence). The CDR3: CASSERNYYGYTF. The CDR3 DNA sequence: TGTGCCAGTAGTGAACGGAATTACTATGGCTACACCTTC.

The rearrangement joins TRBV3-1 (or the pseudogene TRBV3-2) to TRBJ1-2; a weak D match, TRBD1 (5 bases). Germline V lookup: CDR1 LGHDT, CDR2 YNNKEL (reference sequence). Trimming took off 1 base at V and 4 bases at J, with 16 bases between the two ends. There are 16 residues in the CDR3. The CDR3 region has the DNA TGTGCCAGCAGCCAAGGAGGAGGGCAGGGCGGCTATGGCTACACCTTC. Its protein is CASSQGGGQGGYGYTF.